This T cell receptor (beta chain) was retrieved from a study of CD8+ T cells in alopecia areata (dated by TCRdb to 2016 to 2019). A note on the overall study: The treated patients, all with moderate-to-severe alopecia areata, were enrolled in an open-label pilot trial of oral tofacitinib given at 5 to 10 mg twice daily. Patients stayed on tofacitinib for 6 to 18 months and then had 6 months of follow-up off drug so that delayed response and recurrence could be assessed. The study used high-throughput TCRbeta sequencing to examine T cell clonal expansion in alopecia areata, in both the C3H/HeJ mouse model and human patients. Human TCRbeta sequencing covered scalp tissue and sorted CD4+ and CD8+ peripheral blood T cells from patchy and totalis/universalis alopecia areata patients and healthy controls. Biopsies were taken from tofacitinib-treated patients at baseline and again at 4 and 24 weeks into treatment, and several of those patients also had a later scalp biopsy. Clonality in the scalp was compared among normal scalp (n=4), patchy alopecia areata scalp (n=8), and alopecia totalis/universalis scalp (n=8). The RNA source kit depended on sample type: the PAXgene miRNA kit for fixed scalp, the miRNeasy kit for PBMCs, and the RNeasy kit for mouse skin. Amplification of TCRbeta CDR3 regions was done by immunoSEQ multiplex PCR using 35 Vbeta forward primers and 13 Jbeta reverse primers. Overall study outcomes, separate from this receptor: Lesional scalp, especially in alopecia totalis/universalis, showed higher clonality and more expanded CD8+ clones than normal scalp, suggesting antigenic drive. Shared TCR sequences between patients were less evident than in mice, which may be partly attributable to HLA diversity in the patient population. Resident alphabeta T cells in normal human skin are also sequenced, complicating scalp TCR repertoire analysis, unlike mouse skin dominated by gammadelta T cells.

Comment on this clone: What antigen it recognizes has not been identified. The sample holds no much larger clone one base away, and base qualities are not on file.

The library was obtained by the immunoSEQ multiplex PCR assay. RNA was extracted from all samples and reverse transcribed into cDNA as template for TCR sequencing. SuperScript III was used for first-strand cDNA synthesis, primed with a 2:1 mix of oligo-dT and random hexamers. A synthetic immune receptor repertoire was used to measure amplification bias, and any remaining bias was corrected computationally. Under the source paper's analysis protocol: Raw reads were preprocessed for error removal, and CDR3 was defined according to IMGT conventions as running from the conserved cysteine to phenylalanine. Clonality was computed by normalizing Shannon entropy by log2 of the number of productive unique TCRs and subtracting the result from 1. Whether scalp clones were CD4 or CD8 was inferred by matching scalp TCRbeta sequences against CD4 and CD8 repertoires sorted from blood. TCRdb mirrors the immuneACCESS table, restricted to in-frame sequences. Some clones are absent from its copies; in checked studies, under half trace to an unresolved V gene, and the reason for the others is unknown. V, J and clone size were drawn from that table, and D and trimming were deduced from the DNA. This sample comprises 150,000 to 200,000 clones, approximately 59% of them detected only once. The ten largest clones add up to roughly 15% of the sample.

In the paper's terms, the time point label means: baseline before oral tofacitinib. Lesional scalp punch biopsies and peripheral blood were obtained from alopecia areata patients. PBMCs were isolated by density centrifugation and stained for CD3, CD4 and CD8, after which CD4+ and CD8+ T cells were sorted on a FACSAria. The sequenced sample was CD4+ T cells sorted from blood, obtained at week 0. The TCR comes from a human donor with alopecia areata.

The DNA is as follows: TGTGCCAGCAGCTCTACCGGGACTCCCGTTAGTTACGAGCAGTACTTC. It translates to CASSSTGTPVSYEQYF. This sequence uses TRBV7-9 and TRBJ2-7; TRBD2 might be the D gene, on 6 matching bases. The CDR3, cysteine through phenylalanine, is 16 amino acids long. Only the CDR3 region is kept as DNA, spanning 48 bases read in frame from base 1. V is reduced by 4 bases and J by 4 bases, leaving a spacing of 20 bases between them. As encoded in the germline V gene (reference sequence), CDR1 is SEHNR while CDR2 is FQNEAQ.